This TCR beta chain appears in the sequencing data of a study of early T cells in non-severe SARS-CoV-2 infection. The CDR3 is made up of 13 amino acids. V lost 3 bases and J lost 3; bases outside the gene matches: 4. In germline, CDR1 is DFQATT, CDR2 SNEGSKA (reference sequence). Only a few counts were recorded for this clonotype. Each cDNA molecule carried a unique molecular identifier. TCRdb redid the calling of the 5' RACE reads with MiXCR, one entry per CDR3 protein. This sample has about 60,000 distinct CDR3 sequences, with just under 15% found just once. V is TRBV20-1 and J is TRBJ2-5; 7 bases are shared with TRBD1. Specimen: whole blood, collected at baseline. The clonotype originates from an adult who was a healthcare worker with PCR-confirmed SARS-CoV-2 infection or an uninfected control (not recorded which). The CDR3 sequence is CSASGTAKETQYF. The CDR3, as DNA: TGCAGTGCTAGCGGGACAGCTAAAGAGACCCAGTACTTC.